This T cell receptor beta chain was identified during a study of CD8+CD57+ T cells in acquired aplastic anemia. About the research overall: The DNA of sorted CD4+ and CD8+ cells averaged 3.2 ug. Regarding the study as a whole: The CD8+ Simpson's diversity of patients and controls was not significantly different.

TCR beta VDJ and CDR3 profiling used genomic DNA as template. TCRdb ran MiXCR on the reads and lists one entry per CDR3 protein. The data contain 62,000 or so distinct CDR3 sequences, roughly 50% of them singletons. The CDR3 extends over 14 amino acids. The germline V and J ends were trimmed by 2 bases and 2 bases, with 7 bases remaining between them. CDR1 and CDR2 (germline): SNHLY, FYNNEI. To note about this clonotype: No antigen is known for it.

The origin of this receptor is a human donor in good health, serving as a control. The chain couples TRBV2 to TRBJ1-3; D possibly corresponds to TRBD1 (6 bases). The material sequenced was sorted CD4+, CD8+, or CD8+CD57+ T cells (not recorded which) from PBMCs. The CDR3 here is CASSEPGAGNTIYF. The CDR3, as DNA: TGTGCCAGCAGTGAACCAGGGGCTGGAAACACCATATATTTT. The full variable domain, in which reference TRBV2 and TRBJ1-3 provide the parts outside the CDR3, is EPEVTQTPSHQVTQMGQEVILRCVPISNHLYFYWYRQILGQKVEFLVSFYNNEISEKSEIFDDQFSVERPDGSNFTLKIRSTKLEDSAMYFCASSEPGAGNTIYFGEGSWLTVV.